Listed here are 6 T cell receptor beta chains from one sample, sequenced in a study of T cell responses to AZD1222 COVID-19 vaccine. Assay: immunoSEQ multiplex PCR; the TCRdb copy retains only in-frame clones and omits some. The top ten clones hold roughly 0.99% of a sample with more than 150,000 clones, roughly 90% of them seen once. Source: peripheral blood, taken on day 0 of AZD1222 vaccination. The origin of the receptors is an adult in good health.

The J gene is TRBJ1-1, the V gene TRBV29-1, with TRBD1 as a possible D gene (5 bases). Germline lookup yields CDR1 SQVTM and CDR2 ANQGSEA. V lost 6 bases to trimming and J lost 0 bases, with 14 bases between them. The CDR3 runs 14 residues. In nucleotides, the CDR3 is TGCAGCGTCCCAGGGCAGAATATGAACACTGAAGCTTTCTTT. Encoded protein: CSVPGQNMNTEAFF.

CDR3 nucleotides: TGTGCCAGCAGCATTGACAGGCCGAACACTGAAGCTTTCTTT. It yields the protein CASSIDRPNTEAFF. This chain links TRBV5-8 with TRBJ1-1, with D possibly being TRBD1 (6 bases). The CDR3 totals 14 residues. The germline V gene encodes CDR1 SGHTS and CDR2 YDEGEE. The V end lost 4 bases, the J end lost 1 base, and 11 bases lay between the germline ends.

The chain has TRBV7-8 and TRBJ2-7; the match to TRBD2 covers 13 bases. Germline V gives CDR1 SGHVS, CDR2 FQNEAQ. Trimming at V came to 5 bases and at J to 5 bases, leaving 3 bases not matched to a gene. This CDR3 comprises 14 residues. The CDR3 loop reads CASSPGLAGDEQYF. The CDR3 nucleotides are TGTGCCAGCAGCCCAGGACTAGCGGGAGACGAGCAGTACTTC.

The chain has TRBV6-1 and TRBJ2-6; 8 nucleotides agree with TRBD1. Germline trimming cut 3 bases from V and 4 bases from J; bases unmatched to any gene: 8. The CDR3 has 17 amino acids. The V gene's germline CDR1 is MNHNS and CDR2 SASEGT. The CDR3 DNA follows: TGTGCCAGCAGTGAGACAGGGGCTGGATCGGGGGCCAACGTCCTGACTTTC. Translated, it gives CASSETGAGSGANVLTF.

The gene calls are TRBV7-6 and TRBJ2-2; D uncertain. Between the trimmed V and J ends, which lost 4 bases and 0 bases, there was a span of 9 bases. This CDR3 comprises 15 residues. The germline CDR1 and CDR2 sequences are SGHVS and FNYEAQ. The CDR3 here is CASSSTPANTGELFF. Written as DNA, the CDR3 is TGTGCCAGCAGCTCGACACCCGCGAACACCGGGGAGCTGTTTTTT.

V gene TRBV18 combines with J gene TRBJ1-1; 8 positions match TRBD1. V gave up 2 bases and J gave up 4 bases; unmatched junction bases: 9. Germline V gives CDR1 KGHSH, CDR2 LQKENI. CDR3 length: 16 amino acids. Written as DNA, the CDR3 is TGTGCCAGCTCACCAATGGGGCAGGGGGCAGGCACTGAAGCTTTCTTT. As protein: CASSPMGQGAGTEAFF.